This is a list of T cell receptor beta chains from one sample in a study of blood T cell repertoires in COVID-19. Here immunoSEQ multiplex PCR was the method, and the copy in TCRdb shows in-frame clones only, minus some. This table has 45,000 to 55,000 clones, 90% appearing once. Sample: peripheral blood. Receptor source: a human donor in a cohort sampled during active COVID-19. Both conserved end residues are part of each CDR3. The D gene is left open where the match is weak. Size is omitted from some rows. Given values are once, few, many or a class for expanded clones.

abundance | d_gene | j_gene | v_gene | CDR3nt | CDR3aa
- | - | TRBJ2-5 | TRBV5-1 | TGCGCCAGCAGCCCCCCCGTTTTGGCTAGCTCTTTTCAAGAGACCCAGTACTTC | CASSPPVLASSFQETQYF
- | - | TRBJ2-1 | TRBV4-1 | TGCGCCAGCAGCCAAGATCGAGGGCTGAGGCTATACAATGAGCAGTTCTTC | CASSQDRGLRLYNEQFF
- | TRBD1 | TRBJ2-7 | TRBV9 | TGTGCCAGCAGCGTAAGGGGGCAAGCCTACGAGCAGTACTTC | CASSVRGQAYEQYF
- | - | TRBJ2-3 | TRBV7-2 | TGTGCCAGCAGCCAACCCAGTTCAGATACGCAGTATTTT | CASSQPSSDTQYF
- | - | TRBJ1-1 | TRBV2 | TGTGCCAGCAGTGGGGCGTACACTGAAGCTTTCTTT | CASSGAYTEAFF
- | - | TRBJ2-5 | TRBV28 | TGTGCCAGCAGTCCGACCATCGGGGAGACCCAGTACTTC | CASSPTIGETQYF
- | TRBD1 | TRBJ2-3 | TRBV9 | TGTGCCAGCAGCGCCCCCGAGGACAGGGCAACAGATACGCAGTATTTT | CASSAPEDRATDTQYF
- | TRBD1 | TRBJ1-4 | TRBV7-9 | TGTGCCAGCAGCTTATCCCGGACAGGGAGTAATGAAAAACTGTTTTTT | CASSLSRTGSNEKLFF
- | - | TRBJ2-3 | TRBV28 | TGTGCCAGCGCGGGGGCTAGCGGAATTAGCACAGATACGCAGTATTTT | CASAGASGISTDTQYF
- | TRBD2 | TRBJ2-7 | TRBV7-3 | TGTGCCAGCAGCTTAACGGGAGGGAGGTCAGACGAGCAGTACTTC | CASSLTGGRSDEQYF
- | - | TRBJ1-1 | TRBV4-2 | TGTGCCAGCAGCCAAGACCGGGGGATTTCCACTGAAGCTTTCTTT | CASSQDRGISTEAFF
- | - | TRBJ2-3 | TRBV5-1 | TGCGCCAGCAGCTTGGGATTCTCGGTTCTGACAGCAACGCAGTATTTT | CASSLGFSVLTATQYF
- | - | TRBJ2-1 | TRBV11-2 | TGTGCCAGCAGCTTCCCACTTACTCCCTCGGGGGGCGGCGATGAGCAGTTCTTC | CASSFPLTPSGGGDEQFF
- | - | TRBJ1-2 | TRBV27 | TGTGCCAGCAGTCCCACCGTTACAGGTACCGGCTACACCTTC | CASSPTVTGTGYTF
- | - | TRBJ2-1 | TRBV4-2 | TGTGCCAGCAGCCAAGATGACATTGAGGGTGAGCAGTTCTTC | CASSQDDIEGEQFF
- | TRBD1 | TRBJ2-7 | TRBV28 | TGTGCCAGCAGCCCCGGGACAGCGAAAAACGAGCAGTACTTC | CASSPGTAKNEQYF
- | TRBD1 | TRBJ2-2 | TRBV11-3 | TGTGCCAGCAGCCTGGACAGGGACCGGGAGCTGTTTTTT | CASSLDRDRELFF
- | - | TRBJ1-1 | TRBV25-1 | TGTGCCAGCAGGAGAGAAACGGGCCCTGGCGGGGAAGCTTTCTTT | CASRRETGPGGEAFF
- | - | TRBJ1-2 | TRBV4-2 | TGTGCCAGCAGCCAAGGGTCGGGCAGGGAATATGGCTACACCTTC | CASSQGSGREYGYTF
- | TRBD2 | TRBJ2-3 | TRBV11-2 | TGTGCCAGCAGCTCAACGTTAGCGGGAGGAAGGGTGAGGACAGATACGCAGTATTTT | CASSSTLAGGRVRTDTQYF
- | - | TRBJ2-7 | TRBV14 | TGTGCCAGCAGCCCCCTTGGCGGTCTGTACCACCTCTCCTACGAGCAGTACTTC | CASSPLGGLYHLSYEQYF
- | - | TRBJ2-1 | TRBV6-1 | TGTGCCAGCAGTGAGGAGGCTTCGGTTTACTACAATGAGCAGTTCTTC | CASSEEASVYYNEQFF
- | TRBD1 | TRBJ2-5 | TRBV28 | TGTGCCAGCAGTTTATCAGGGGGCAAGACCCAGTACTTC | CASSLSGGKTQYF
- | - | TRBJ2-7 | TRBV5-1 | TGCGCCAGCAGCCCCGGGGACTACGAGCAGTACTTC | CASSPGDYEQYF
once | TRBD2 | TRBJ2-1 | TRBV11-2 | TGTGCCAGCAGCCCCACTAGCGGGCCAACCAGCAATGAGCAGTTCTTC | CASSPTSGPTSNEQFF
- | - | TRBJ2-5 | TRBV18 | TGTGCCAGCTCACCGCTTAGTATGACAGGCGTCTCAGAGACCCAGTACTTC | CASSPLSMTGVSETQYF
- | TRBD1 | TRBJ1-2 | TRBV9 | TGTGCCAGCAGCGTGGGCAGGGGGGACTATGGCTACACCTTC | CASSVGRGDYGYTF
- | - | TRBJ2-5 | TRBV18 | TGTGCCAGCTCACCACCGTCCAGGGGCGAGACCCAGTACTTC | CASSPPSRGETQYF
- | TRBD1 | TRBJ2-7 | TRBV5-5 | TGTGCCAGCAGCCCACAAAACCAGGGGGCCTGGTACGAGCAGTACTTC | CASSPQNQGAWYEQYF
- | - | TRBJ1-4 | TRBV5-1 | TGCGCCAGCAGCTTGGGATCAGCTAATGAAAAACTGTTTTTT | CASSLGSANEKLFF
- | TRBD2 | TRBJ2-1 | TRBV28 | TGTGCCAGCAGCTCTCGACTAGCGGGCACCTACAATGAGCAGTTCTTC | CASSSRLAGTYNEQFF
once | - | TRBJ2-7 | TRBV5-4 | TGTGCCAGCAGCTTGGAAGCCTACTACGAGCAGTACTTC | CASSLEAYYEQYF
- | - | TRBJ2-7 | TRBV7-2 | TGTGCCAGCAGCAAAACTAGCTACGAGCAGTACTTC | CASSKTSYEQYF
few | - | TRBJ1-2 | TRBV2 | TGTGCCAGCAGCATGACAGATTACTATGGCTACACCTTC | CASSMTDYYGYTF
- | - | TRBJ1-1 | TRBV2 | TGTGCCAGCAGTGAGGAGGGTAGTGATTCTGAAGCTTTCTTT | CASSEEGSDSEAFF
- | TRBD1 | TRBJ2-3 | TRBV3-1/TRBV3-2 | TGTGCCAGCAGCCAAGCGGGGACAGGGGAGAAGGATACGCAGTATTTT | CASSQAGTGEKDTQYF
- | TRBD2 | TRBJ2-7 | TRBV5-8 | TGTGCCAGCAGCGCCACTAGCGGGAGCTCCTACGAGCAGTACTTC | CASSATSGSSYEQYF
- | - | TRBJ2-4 | TRBV19 | TGTGCCAGTAGTATTCGGATGGGATGGGAGAAAAACATTCAGTACTTC | CASSIRMGWEKNIQYF
- | TRBD2 | TRBJ2-5 | TRBV2 | TGTGCCAGCAGAAAAGCGGGAGTGGGAGAGACCCAGTACTTC | CASRKAGVGETQYF
- | - | TRBJ2-6 | TRBV4-2 | TGTGCCAGCAGCCAGGCCTTGGCCAACGTCCTGACTTTC | CASSQALANVLTF
- | TRBD1 | TRBJ1-1 | TRBV19 | TGTGCCAGTACCCGAACAGGGGGACACACTGAAGCTTTCTTT | CASTRTGGHTEAFF
- | TRBD1 | TRBJ2-5 | TRBV18 | TGTGCCAGCCGGGACAGCTCGATTGGGACCCAGTACTTC | CASRDSSIGTQYF
- | - | TRBJ1-1 | TRBV27 | TGTGCCAGCACCCATAACACTGAAGCTTTCTTT | CASTHNTEAFF
- | - | TRBJ2-1 | TRBV3-1/TRBV3-2 | TGTGCCAGCAGGCCAGAGGGCACTATTCGCCACAATGAGCAGTTCTTC | CASRPEGTIRHNEQFF
- | TRBD2 | TRBJ2-3 | TRBV7-3 | TGTGCCAGCAGCCCGGGACTAGCGGGGCCCACAGATACGCAGTATTTT | CASSPGLAGPTDTQYF
- | TRBD1 | TRBJ1-2 | TRBV15 | TGTGCCACCAGCAGAGATCCGCAGGGGGTTGGCTACACCTTC | CATSRDPQGVGYTF
- | TRBD1 | TRBJ2-5 | TRBV30 | TGTGCCTGGGCTCCAGGGGGCTGGGAGACCCAGTACTTC | CAWAPGGWETQYF
- | - | TRBJ1-1 | TRBV11-2 | TGTGCCAGCAGCTTGAGTCCGGGTTCGAACAGGGTAGCTTTCTTT | CASSLSPGSNRVAFF
- | - | TRBJ1-1 | TRBV3-1/TRBV3-2 | TGTGCCAGCAGCCAAGTGGTGGGGCAGGGAGGAGCTGAAGCTTTCTTT | CASSQVVGQGGAEAFF
- | TRBD2 | TRBJ2-7 | TRBV6-1 | TGTGCCAGCAGTGAATACGGGAGGTACGAGCAGTACTTC | CASSEYGRYEQYF
- | TRBD1 | TRBJ1-5 | TRBV30 | TGTGCCTGGAGGGGTCAGGGGGCTTCGAGCAATCAGCCCCAGCATTTT | CAWRGQGASSNQPQHF
- | - | TRBJ2-5 | TRBV7-7 | TGTGCTAGCAGCTTGACACAGGAGGAGACCCAGTACTTC | CASSLTQEETQYF
- | TRBD2 | TRBJ2-5 | TRBV6-5 | TGTGCCAGCAGGGGACTAGCGTACCAAGAGACCCAGTACTTC | CASRGLAYQETQYF
- | - | TRBJ1-5 | TRBV2 | TGTGCCAGCGGCAATAGCAATCAGCCCCAGCATTTT | CASGNSNQPQHF
- | TRBD2 | TRBJ2-3 | TRBV6-5 | TGTGCCAGCAATTTTAGCGGGAGGGCGAAAGATACGCAGTATTTT | CASNFSGRAKDTQYF
- | TRBD2 | TRBJ2-7 | TRBV19 | TGTGCCAGTAGTCTAGCGGAGCCATACGAGCAGTACTTC | CASSLAEPYEQYF